This T cell receptor beta chain was observed in a study of shared clonotypes between healthy human individuals. Study-level background: Every donor yielded three CD4 naive, three CD4 memory, two CD8 naive and one CD8 memory plate.

For this clone: Its antigen is not known.

Notes on the study in general: With a handful of donors compared, roughly 5% of naive CD4 clonotypes were shared. Generation probability values for non-shared clonotypes were lower than those for clonotypes shared by all four donors.

The sorted-subset replicate PCRs were given around 190 ng DNA, which is approximately 30,000 T cell genomes. TCRdb keeps only in-frame clones here, not all; method: immunoSEQ multiplex PCR. Of 2.5 million or so clones in the sample, over 85% were seen once. Germline values: CDR1 MNHEY, CDR2 SVGAGI. V was shortened by 6 bases and J by 0 bases, with 12 bases between the two germline ends. The CDR3 extends over 14 amino acids. The V gene is TRBV6-5, the J gene TRBJ2-7; a weak D match, TRBD2 (5 bases). The receptor's source is a man aged 18 to 30 in good health. What was sequenced was naive CD4+ T cells sorted from blood. This sample's subset: CD45RA+ positively selected. DNA of the CDR3: TGTGCCAGCAGGGGGAGCAGAGACTCCTACGAGCAGTACTTC. Protein sequence: CASRGSRDSYEQYF.